This T cell receptor beta chain was found in a study of shared clonotypes between healthy human individuals (TCRdb year 2020). Study-level background: A few men and two women, aged 18 to 49 years, made up the cohort. For each donor, CD4 naive and CD4 memory were each run on three plates, CD8 naive on two plates, and CD8 memory on one plate. Blood TCR repertoires of about five healthy adults were deeply sequenced to estimate repertoire size and the extent of clonotype sharing between individuals. Different laboratories and diverse techniques were used to prepare libraries and sequence TCR repertoires, to increase sequencing depth and limit assay-specific biases. Between about 0.8 and 8.9 billion PBMCs per donor were obtained by leukapheresis.

General study outcomes and caveats: Sampling was limited to blood, and TCR repertoires in tissue likely differ from TCR repertoires in blood. Across a few donors, roughly 5.4% of naive CD4, around 3.3% of naive CD8, about 2.3% of memory CD4, and approximately 0.4% of memory CD8 clonotypes were shared. The small number of donors limited the genetic and exposure-history diversity represented. Compared with non-shared clonotypes, clonotypes shared by all four sorted-subset donors had higher generation probabilities. Even with the large sequencing depth, rarefaction of the sorted-subset datasets indicated that sequencing was incomplete. Naive subsets generally had larger estimated clonotype richness than memory subsets did. Pairwise subsampling indicated that sequencing depth was expected to affect the degree of clonotype sharing among donors.

The germline V gene provides CDR1 SGHRS and CDR2 YFSETQ. The junction shows trimming of 3 bases on V and 4 bases on J, plus 19 bases between the germline ends. Its CDR3 holds 17 amino acids, cysteine through phenylalanine. CDR3 DNA only is kept here, 51 bases in frame from base 1. A remark on this clone: What antigen it recognizes has not been identified. It has no much larger one-base neighbor in the sample; base qualities were not kept.

The donors were healthy, HIV-negative adults who had no recently reported acute infections or vaccinations. Only Caucasian adults living in Nashville, Tennessee, USA were represented among the donors. CD4+ T cells were enriched by magnetic negative selection; naive cells were then positively selected on CD45RA, and the negative fraction formed the memory subset. Blood was collected by leukapheresis, and PBMCs were isolated by Ficoll-Histopaque density gradient centrifugation and then cryopreserved in liquid nitrogen vapor phase. Analytical flow cytometry was used to check the purity and quantity of each magnetically sorted T cell population. Genomic DNA was isolated from every sorted fraction and measured by UV absorbance on a Nanodrop 2000c. Using the deep immunoSEQ assay, TCR CDR3 regions were amplified from genomic DNA by multiplex PCR. Extracted genomic DNA from each cell subset was spread evenly across all wells of several immunoSEQ 96-well plates, with each plate serving as a replicate. For sorted subsets, around 200 ng genomic DNA, equal to some 30,000 T cell genomes, was loaded into each replicate PCR. The purified libraries were quantified using a Qubit 3.0 fluorometer, sized with a Bioanalyzer 2100, and then quantified again using the KAPA Library Quantification kit. A separate single-read 150-cycle Illumina NextSeq 550 flow cell was used to sequence each immunoSEQ 96-well plate. As for the authors' bioinformatics: Because the immunoSEQ output included only junctional sequences and no quality scores, the filtering could not be the same as the filtering used for full-length reads. Sequences were annotated with PyIR, a Python wrapper for IgBLAST v1.9, using IMGT germline references to assign V/J genes and CDR3. Reads were filtered out if the reads had weak V/J assignments (E-value above 1e-6), no CDR3, stop codons, out-of-frame junctions, or ambiguous translated residues. V3J clonotypes were defined as sequences sharing an identical inferred V gene, J gene, and CDR3 amino acid sequence. To compute the percentage overlap between repertoires, the number of shared unique clonotypes was divided by the size of the smaller repertoire. Three approaches were used to assess repertoire richness: RTK rarefaction, the Chao1 estimator, and Recon v2.1 estimates of unobserved clonotypes. For all TCRbeta clonotypes obtained by the gDNA method from a few donors, generation probabilities were computed with OLGA. The clones in this table, taken by TCRdb from immuneACCESS, are in-frame only. Not every clone is retained; where verified, under half of the shortfall comes from an unresolved V gene, and the cause of the rest is unknown. V and J calls and clone size are given by that table; D and trimming were obtained from the DNA. For this sample there are some 2.3 million clones; 85% to 95% appear just once. The ten largest clones add up to about 0.39% of the sample.

Sequenced input: naive CD4+ T cells from PBMCs. This specimen's cell subset or site label, per the study, means: CD45RA+ positively selected. The clonotype was recovered from a man younger than 30 in good health. Some clones in this sample may be carry-over from other donors' samples. This chain joins TRBV5-1 to TRBJ1-4; the D gene cannot be named for sure. DNA sequence: TGCGCCAGCAGCTACCTTACGTTGGGTCAGGATAATGAAAAACTGTTTTTT. Protein translation: CASSYLTLGQDNEKLFF.